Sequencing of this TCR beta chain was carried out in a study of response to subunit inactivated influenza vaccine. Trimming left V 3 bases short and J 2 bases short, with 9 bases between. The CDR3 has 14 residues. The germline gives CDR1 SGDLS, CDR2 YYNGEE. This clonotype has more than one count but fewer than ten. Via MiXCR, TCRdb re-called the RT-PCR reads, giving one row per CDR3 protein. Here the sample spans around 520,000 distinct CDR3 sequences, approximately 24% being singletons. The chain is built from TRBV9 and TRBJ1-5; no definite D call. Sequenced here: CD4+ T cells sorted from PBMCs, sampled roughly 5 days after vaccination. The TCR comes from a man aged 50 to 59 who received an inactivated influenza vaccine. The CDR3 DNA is TGTGCCAGCAGCGAGGCCCCGGGCAATCAGCCCCAGCATTTT. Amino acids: CASSEAPGNQPQHF.